The 12 T cell receptor beta chains listed next were all sequenced from one sample in a study of cytomegalovirus exposure and HLA in healthy donors. The PCR made use of 60 Vbeta and 13 Jbeta primers. Assay used: immunoSEQ multiplex PCR; TCRdb lists only in-frame clones, some missing. The sample lists 150,000 to 200,000 clones; 84% were seen once. The sequencing input was PBMCs. The origin of the receptors is a boy aged 5-17 years in good health and CMV-seronegative.

CDR3 sequence reads: CASTPKSTVQAFF. The DNA of the CDR3 is TGTGCCAGCACCCCAAAGAGTACGGTCCAAGCTTTCTTT. The chain has TRBV6-6 and TRBJ1-1; no clear D. The V end was cut by 7 bases, the J end by 9 bases, with 18 bases between. CDR1 and CDR2 (germline): MNHNY, SVGAGI (reference sequence). The CDR3 contains 13 residues.

The chain carries TRBV27 and TRBJ2-7, with D tentatively TRBD1 (6 bases). V lost 5 bases to trimming and J lost 7 bases, with 18 bases between them. CDR1 and CDR2 from the germline V gene are MNHEY and SMNVEV (reference sequence). This CDR3 has 14 residues. In DNA form, the CDR3 reads TGTGCCAGCAGTCCCGCCACAGGGTTGGGAGAGCAGTACTTC. It translates to CASSPATGLGEQYF.

CDR3 sequence (DNA): TGTGCCAGTGGAGTCGGGGAAGGCTACACCTTC. Encoded protein: CASGVGEGYTF. This chain joins TRBV6-6 and TRBJ1-2; D remains ambiguous. The CDR3 has 11 amino acids. Germline values: CDR1 MNHNY, CDR2 SVGAGI (reference sequence). V lost 9 bases, J lost 8 bases, and 13 bases lay in between.

This clone is a singleton in its sample. CDR3 protein: CASSLERIRYNSPLHF. CDR3 in DNA: TGTGCCAGCAGCTTAGAGAGGATTCGGTATAATTCACCCCTCCACTTT. The chain links TRBV11-2 to TRBJ1-6; unclear D gene. The CDR3 spans 16 residues. The germline V gene encodes CDR1 SGHAT and CDR2 FQNNGV. V lost 0 bases and J lost 4, with 10 bases in between.

The chain employs TRBV28 and TRBJ1-1; maybe TRBD1 (5 bases). The V end was cut by 8 bases, the J end by 5 bases, with 18 bases between. This CDR3 has 14 residues. CDR1 and CDR2 (germline): MDHEN, SYDVKM. The CDR3 coding sequence is TGTGCCAGCCTCCATGGAGGGGCCAGAACTGAAGCTTTCTTT. Protein: CASLHGGARTEAFF.

For this clone: A junction boundary mismatches the germline segment, possibly from a read error. The chain is built from TRBV7-7 and TRBJ2-3, with a tentative D call TRBD2 (5 bases). This CDR3 comprises 14 residues. Germline V gene data show CDR1 as SSHAT and CDR2 as FNYEAQ (reference sequence). The CDR3, as DNA: TGTGCTAGCAGCTTAGGGAGCGGCACAGATACGCAGTATTTT. Amino acids: CASSLGSGTDTQYF.

The rearrangement joins TRBV6-1 to TRBJ1-1; D gene uncertain. The CDR3 totals 11 residues. Germline V gene data show CDR1 as MNHNS and CDR2 as SASEGT. Trimming removed 6 bases from V and 5 bases from J, with 7 bases in between. The CDR3 region is CASRGRTEAFF. The CDR3 DNA is TGTGCCAGCAGGGGGAGAACTGAAGCTTTCTTT.

The chain employs TRBV27 and TRBJ2-7; TRBD2 agrees at 9 bases. Germline trimming cut 5 bases from V and 5 bases from J; bases unmatched to any gene: 10. The CDR3 contains 15 residues. The germline gives CDR1 MNHEY, CDR2 SMNVEV (reference sequence). The CDR3: CASSPRVAGDHEQYF. The CDR3, as DNA: TGTGCCAGCAGTCCCCGGGTAGCGGGAGACCACGAGCAGTACTTC.

The rearrangement joins TRBV30 to TRBJ2-7; D is perhaps TRBD1 (6 bases). The germline gives CDR1 GTSNPN, CDR2 SVGIG (reference sequence). Trimming pared 3 bases from V and 8 bases from J, leaving 17 bases between. The CDR3 covers 13 residues. The CDR3 DNA sequence: TGTGCCTGGAGCGCGCAATCACAGGGCCAGCAGTACTTC. Translated, it gives CAWSAQSQGQQYF.

This clone was seen more than once but under ten times. J is TRBJ2-3 and V is TRBV2; 11 bases agree with TRBD2. The CDR3 spans 16 residues. Germline CDR1 reads SNHLY; CDR2 reads FYNNEI. Germline trimming cut 6 bases from V and 2 bases from J; bases unmatched to any gene: 7. The chain's CDR3 is CASSDDSGRATDTQYF. The DNA for the CDR3 is TGTGCCAGCAGCGACGATAGCGGGAGGGCCACAGATACGCAGTATTTT.

The rearrangement joins TRBV5-6 to TRBJ2-7, with D tentatively TRBD1 (6 bases). Trimming took off 4 bases at V and 2 bases at J, with 16 bases between the two ends. CDR3 length equals 15 residues. The germline V gene encodes CDR1 SGHDT and CDR2 YYEEEE. DNA for the CDR3: TGTGCCAGCAGCCGCATGGTCAGGGGACCCTACGAGCAGTACTTC. Its translation is CASSRMVRGPYEQYF. The whole variable domain, filled in from reference TRBV5-6 and TRBJ2-7, reads DAGVTQSPTHLIKTRGQQVTLRCSPKSGHDTVSWYQQALGQGPQFIFQYYEEEERQRGNFPDRFSGHQFPNYSSELNVNALLLGDSALYLCASSRMVRGPYEQYFGPGTRLTVT.

The chain uses TRBV29-1 and TRBJ2-1, with TRBD2 matching 12 bases. Germline V CDR1 and CDR2: SQVTM, ANQGSEA. The CDR3 contains 15 residues. V shed 2 bases, J shed 10 bases, and the junction held 9 bases outside the gene matches. The CDR3 DNA follows: TGCAGCGTTGAACGGCTAGCGGGAGGGCAATGCGAGCAGTTCTTC. Protein sequence: CSVERLAGGQCEQFF.